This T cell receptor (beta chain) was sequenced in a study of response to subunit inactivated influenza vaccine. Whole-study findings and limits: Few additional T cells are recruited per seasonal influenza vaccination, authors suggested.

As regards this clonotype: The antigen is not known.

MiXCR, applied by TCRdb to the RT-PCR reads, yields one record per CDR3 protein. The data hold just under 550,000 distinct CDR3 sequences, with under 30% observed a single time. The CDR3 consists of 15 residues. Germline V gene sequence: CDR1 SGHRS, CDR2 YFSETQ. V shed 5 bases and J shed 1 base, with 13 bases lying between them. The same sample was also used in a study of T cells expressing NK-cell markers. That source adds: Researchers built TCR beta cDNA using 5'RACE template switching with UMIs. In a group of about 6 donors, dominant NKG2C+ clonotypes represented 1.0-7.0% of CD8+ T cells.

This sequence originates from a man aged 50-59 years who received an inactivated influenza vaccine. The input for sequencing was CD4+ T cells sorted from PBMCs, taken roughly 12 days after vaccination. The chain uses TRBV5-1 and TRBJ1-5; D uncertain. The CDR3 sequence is CASRVSPGSNQPQHF. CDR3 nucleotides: TGCGCCAGCAGAGTTTCACCGGGAAGCAATCAGCCCCAGCATTTT.